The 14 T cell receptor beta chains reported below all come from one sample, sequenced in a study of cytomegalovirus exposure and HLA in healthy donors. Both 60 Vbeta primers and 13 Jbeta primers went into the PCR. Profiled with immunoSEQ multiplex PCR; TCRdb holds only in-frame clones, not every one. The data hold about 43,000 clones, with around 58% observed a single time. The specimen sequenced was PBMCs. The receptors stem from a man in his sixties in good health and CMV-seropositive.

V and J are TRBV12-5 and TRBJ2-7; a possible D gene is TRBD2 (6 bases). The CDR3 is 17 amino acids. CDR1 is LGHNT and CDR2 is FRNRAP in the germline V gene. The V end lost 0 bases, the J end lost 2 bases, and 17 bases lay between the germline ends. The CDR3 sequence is CASGLVIGRGGTYEQYF. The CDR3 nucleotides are TGTGCTAGTGGTTTGGTAATTGGTAGGGGCGGGACCTACGAGCAGTACTTC. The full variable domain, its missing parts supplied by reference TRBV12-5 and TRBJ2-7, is DARVTQTPRHKVTEMGQEVTMRCQPILGHNTVFWYRQTMMQGLELLAYFRNRAPLDDSGMPKDRFSAEMPDATLATLKIQPSEPRDSAVYFCASGLVIGRGGTYEQYFGPGTRLTVT.

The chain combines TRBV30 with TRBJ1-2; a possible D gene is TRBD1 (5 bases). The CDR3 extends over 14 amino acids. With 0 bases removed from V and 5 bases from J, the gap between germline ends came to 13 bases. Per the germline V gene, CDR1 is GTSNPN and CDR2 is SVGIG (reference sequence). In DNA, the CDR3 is TGTGCCTGGAGTGTATGGCAGGGATCGTATGGCTACACCTTC. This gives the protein CAWSVWQGSYGYTF.

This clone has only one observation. CDR3 DNA: TGTGCCAGCAGCTTAACTACGGTTCACGAGCAGTACTTC. Residues: CASSLTTVHEQYF. The rearrangement links TRBV7-3 to TRBJ2-7; D remains unclear. Trimming shortened V by 0 bases and J by 5 bases, and 8 bases separated the two germline ends. This CDR3 region has 13 residues. Germline V CDR1 and CDR2: SGHTA, FQGTGA.

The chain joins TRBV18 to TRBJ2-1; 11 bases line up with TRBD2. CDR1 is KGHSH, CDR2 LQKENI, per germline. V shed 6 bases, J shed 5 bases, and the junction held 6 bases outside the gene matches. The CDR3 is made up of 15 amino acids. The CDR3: CASSQGLAADNEQFF. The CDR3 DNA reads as TGTGCCAGCTCGCAGGGACTAGCGGCCGACAATGAGCAGTTCTTC.

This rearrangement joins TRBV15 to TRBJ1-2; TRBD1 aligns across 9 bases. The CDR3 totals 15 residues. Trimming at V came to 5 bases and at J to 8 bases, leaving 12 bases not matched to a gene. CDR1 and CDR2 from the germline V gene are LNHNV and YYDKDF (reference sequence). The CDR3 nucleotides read TGTGCCACCAGCGTTTCCACCGGGACAGGGACCGGCTACACCTTC. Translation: CATSVSTGTGTGYTF.

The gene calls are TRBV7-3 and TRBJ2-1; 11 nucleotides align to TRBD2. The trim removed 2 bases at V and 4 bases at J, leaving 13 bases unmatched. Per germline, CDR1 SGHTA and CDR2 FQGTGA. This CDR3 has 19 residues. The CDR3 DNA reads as TGTGCCAGCAGCTTATCAGGGCCCAGGGGACTAGCGGTATACAATGAGCAGTTCTTC. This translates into CASSLSGPRGLAVYNEQFF. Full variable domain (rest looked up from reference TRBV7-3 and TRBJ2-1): GAGVSQTPSNKVTEKGKYVELRCDPISGHTALYWYRQSLGQGPEFLIYFQGTGAADDSGLPNDRFFAVRPEGSVSTLKIQRTERGDSAVYLCASSLSGPRGLAVYNEQFFGPGTRLTVL.

CDR3 protein: CASSSLGDRGIIQYF. In DNA form, the CDR3 reads TGTGCCAGCAGCAGTTTGGGGGACAGGGGTATCATTCAGTACTTC. The rearrangement joins TRBV28 to TRBJ2-4, with 10 bases identical to TRBD1. This CDR3 has 15 residues. The V and J ends lost 6 bases and 9 bases, in that order; junction bases with no gene match: 11. Germline CDR1 MDHEN, CDR2 SYDVKM. The full variable domain, its missing parts supplied by reference TRBV28 and TRBJ2-4, is DVKVTQSSRYLVKRTGEKVFLECVQDMDHENMFWYRQDPGLGLRLIYFSYDVKMKEKGDIPEGYSVSREKKERFSLILESASTNQTSMYLCASSSLGDRGIIQYFGAGTRLSVL.

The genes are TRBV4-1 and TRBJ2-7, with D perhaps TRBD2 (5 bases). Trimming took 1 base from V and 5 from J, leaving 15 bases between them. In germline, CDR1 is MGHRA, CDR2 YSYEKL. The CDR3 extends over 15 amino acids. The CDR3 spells CASSQVEGIIHEQYF. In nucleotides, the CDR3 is TGCGCCAGCAGCCAAGTTGAGGGTATCATCCACGAGCAGTACTTC.

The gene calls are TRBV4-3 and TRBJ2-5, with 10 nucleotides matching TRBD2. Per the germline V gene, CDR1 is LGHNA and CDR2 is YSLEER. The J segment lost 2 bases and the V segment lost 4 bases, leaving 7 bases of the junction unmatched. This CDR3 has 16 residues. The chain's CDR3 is CASSPRLAGGQETQYF. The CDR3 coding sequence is TGCGCCAGCAGCCCTCGACTAGCGGGTGGTCAAGAGACCCAGTACTTC.

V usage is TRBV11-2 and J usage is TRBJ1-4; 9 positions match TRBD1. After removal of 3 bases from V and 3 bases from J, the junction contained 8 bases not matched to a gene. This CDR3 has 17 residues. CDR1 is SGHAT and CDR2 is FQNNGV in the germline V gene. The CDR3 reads CASSFRDRELANEKLFF. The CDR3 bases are TGTGCCAGCAGCTTCCGGGACAGGGAATTGGCTAATGAAAAACTGTTTTTT.

For the CDR3, the DNA is TGCGCCAGCAGTGATGGGCTATACGAGCAGTACTTC. This gives the protein CASSDGLYEQYF. V and J are TRBV10-2 and TRBJ2-5; no definite D call. The end of the DNA fits TRBJ2-7 better, so the J call may be wrong. The CDR3 consists of 12 residues. CDR1 is WSHSY, CDR2 SAAADI, per germline.

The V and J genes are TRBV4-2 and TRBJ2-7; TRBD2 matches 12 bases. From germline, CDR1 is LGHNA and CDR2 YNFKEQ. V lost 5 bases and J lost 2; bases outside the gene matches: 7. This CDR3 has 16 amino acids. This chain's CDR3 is CASSEPLAGGPYEQYF. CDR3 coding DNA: TGTGCCAGCAGCGAACCGCTAGCGGGAGGGCCCTACGAGCAGTACTTC.

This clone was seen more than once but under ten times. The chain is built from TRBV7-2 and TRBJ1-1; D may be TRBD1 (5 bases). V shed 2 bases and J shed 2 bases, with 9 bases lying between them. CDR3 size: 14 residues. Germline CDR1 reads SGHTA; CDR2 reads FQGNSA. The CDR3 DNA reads TGTGCCAGCAGCTTAAGCAGGGCTAACACTGAAGCTTTCTTT. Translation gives CASSLSRANTEAFF.

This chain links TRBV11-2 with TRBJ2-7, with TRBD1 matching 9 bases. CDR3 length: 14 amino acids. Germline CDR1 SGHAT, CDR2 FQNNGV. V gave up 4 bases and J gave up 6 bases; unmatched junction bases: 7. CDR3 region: CASSSGTGYSEQYF. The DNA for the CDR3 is TGTGCCAGCAGCTCCGGGACAGGGTATTCCGAGCAGTACTTC.